The 27 T cell receptor beta chains below all came from one sample that was sequenced in a study of shared clonotypes between healthy human individuals. Some clones are missing from TCRdb's copy, which holds only in-frame ones; the method was immunoSEQ multiplex PCR. The sample holds 450,000 to 700,000 clones, nearly 97% seen once. CD8 cells classed as naive were CD45RO-negative and positively selected for CCR7, excluding terminally differentiated effector memory CD45RA+ cells. The sequenced material came from naive CD8+ T cells sorted from blood. These receptors all stem from a woman aged 25 to 45 in good health.

This rearrangement joins TRBV27 to TRBJ2-1, with D perhaps assigned TRBD1 or TRBD2 (6 bases each). The CDR3 sequence is 17 residues long. V was cut by 2 bases and J by 8 bases, with 22 bases left in between. In germline, CDR1 is MNHEY, CDR2 SMNVEV (reference sequence). The CDR3 region is CASSLPAGGPKVDEQFF. The CDR3 region has the DNA TGTGCCAGCAGTTTACCGGCTGGGGGGCCAAAGGTGGATGAGCAGTTCTTC.

For this clone: Within the sample, other DNA sequences also encode this same CDR3. The V and J genes are TRBV13 and TRBJ2-5; possibly TRBD1 for D (6 bases). This CDR3 is built from 13 residues. From germline, CDR1 is PRHDT and CDR2 FYEKMQ (reference sequence). Trimming left V 1 base short and J 3 bases short, with 6 bases between. This CDR3 reads CASSLDREETQYF. As DNA, the CDR3 is TGTGCCAGCAGCTTAGACAGGGAAGAGACCCAGTACTTC.

J is TRBJ1-2 and V is TRBV4-1, with D hard to call. CDR1 MGHRA and CDR2 YSYEKL come from the germline V gene. This CDR3 has 18 residues. V shed 4 bases and J shed 4 bases, with 25 bases lying between them. Here the CDR3 reads CASSPDRRVPDVSYGYTF. CDR3 bases: TGCGCCAGCAGCCCCGATCGAAGGGTTCCGGATGTCAGCTATGGCTACACCTTC.

The chain uses TRBV28 and TRBJ1-1; D unresolved. Deletions cut 3 bases from V and 0 bases from J, with 5 bases between. The CDR3 sequence is 13 residues long. From germline, CDR1 is MDHEN and CDR2 SYDVKM. The CDR3 DNA is TGTGCCAGCAGTTTCTATATGAACACTGAAGCTTTCTTT. Amino acids: CASSFYMNTEAFF.

This clone came up once. The chain is built from TRBV27 and TRBJ2-5, with D perhaps given as TRBD1 or TRBD2 (5 bases each). V was pared by 0 bases and J by 6 bases, with 11 bases between. Germline V gene sequence: CDR1 MNHEY, CDR2 SMNVEV (reference sequence). The CDR3 totals 14 residues. The CDR3 sequence is CASSLSSWGKTQYF. The CDR3 coding sequence is TGTGCCAGCAGTTTATCGAGCTGGGGGAAGACCCAGTACTTC.

The rearrangement uses TRBV4-2 and TRBJ2-6; D not certain. V was shortened by 1 base and J by 2 bases, with 6 bases between the two germline ends. The CDR3 runs 15 residues. CDR1 and CDR2 (germline): LGHNA, YNFKEQ. The CDR3 sequence is CASSQGQAGANVLTF. The CDR3, as DNA: TGTGCCAGCAGCCAAGGTCAAGCTGGGGCCAACGTCCTGACTTTC.

As to this clone: At the DNA level, this CDR3 is encoded by other sequences in the same sample as well. V is TRBV19 and J is TRBJ2-7; possible D gene TRBD2, 5 bases. This CDR3 comprises 13 residues. Germline V gives CDR1 LNHDA, CDR2 SQIVND (reference sequence). Deletions cut 3 bases from V and 3 bases from J, with 9 bases between. The CDR3 sequence is CASSIGLSYEQYF. In DNA form, the CDR3 reads TGTGCCAGTAGTATTGGACTTAGCTACGAGCAGTACTTC.

The CDR3 DNA follows: TGTGCCAGCAGCCAAGATGATCCGGTCTGGACAGGGGAGTTAGCTAACTATGGCTACACCTTC. It yields the protein CASSQDDPVWTGELANYGYTF. The chain is built from TRBV14 and TRBJ1-2, with 9 bases lining up with TRBD1. V was pared by 0 bases and J by 0 bases, with 17 bases of the junction left unmatched. The CDR3 length is 21 residues. The germline V gene encodes CDR1 SGHDN and CDR2 FVKESK.

Notes on this clone: Other DNA sequences of this sample code for an identical CDR3. This sequence joins TRBV28 and TRBJ1-1; D gene ambiguous. CDR3 length equals 12 residues. Trimming took 6 bases from V and 2 from J, leaving 7 bases between them. CDR1 is MDHEN, CDR2 SYDVKM, per germline. The CDR3 loop reads CASSPGNTEAFF. The DNA of the CDR3 is TGTGCCAGCAGCCCAGGTAACACTGAAGCTTTCTTT.

V and J are TRBV5-1 and TRBJ1-3; D gene ambiguous. V gave up 0 bases and J gave up 0 bases, with 7 bases separating them. CDR1 is SGHRS, CDR2 YFSETQ, per germline. This CDR3 contains 15 residues. In nucleotides, the CDR3 is TGCGCCAGCAGCTTGGAAGGGAACTCTGGAAACACCATATATTTT. This gives the protein CASSLEGNSGNTIYF.

This chain uses TRBV7-9 with TRBJ2-3; D not resolved. Trimming took off 1 base at V and 2 bases at J, with 10 bases between the two ends. Germline-derived CDR1 and CDR2 are SEHNR and FQNEAQ (reference sequence). The CDR3 consists of 15 residues. CDR3 nucleotides: TGTGCCAGCAGCTTAGACCGCTCCATCACAGATACGCAGTATTTT. Encoded protein: CASSLDRSITDTQYF.

The chain uses TRBV5-1 and TRBJ2-5; 10 bases agree with TRBD2. This CDR3 region has 16 residues. The germline gives CDR1 SGHRS, CDR2 YFSETQ. V dropped 0 bases and J dropped 3; count of bases not matched to a gene: 5. The CDR3 DNA is TGCGCCAGCAGCTTGGGCGCTAGCGGGAGTAAAGAGACCCAGTACTTC. Translating gives CASSLGASGSKETQYF. Drawing the rest from reference TRBV5-1 and TRBJ2-5, the complete variable domain is KAGVTQTPRYLIKTRGQQVTLSCSPISGHRSVSWYQQTPGQGLQFLFEYFSETQRNKGNFPGRFSGRQFSNSRSEMNVSTLELGDSALYLCASSLGASGSKETQYFGPGTRLLVL.

This rearrangement joins TRBV4-1 to TRBJ2-7; TRBD2 agrees at 10 bases. With V trimmed by 3 bases and J by 5 bases, 13 bases remained unmatched. The CDR3 is 17 residues long. CDR1 is MGHRA and CDR2 is YSYEKL in the germline V gene. This chain's CDR3 is CASSHGWGAGGTDEQYF. CDR3 DNA sequence: TGCGCCAGCAGCCACGGGTGGGGAGCGGGAGGGACCGACGAGCAGTACTTC.

This rearrangement joins TRBV11-2 to TRBJ2-7; D call uncertain. Looked up from germline, CDR1 is SGHAT and CDR2 is FQNNGV. V was shortened by 0 bases and J by 3 bases, with 15 bases between the two germline ends. This CDR3 spans 16 amino acids. The CDR3 DNA is TGTGCCAGCAGCTTAGATTGGGCGGCCTCCAACTACGAGCAGTACTTC. This gives the protein CASSLDWAASNYEQYF.

The CDR3 protein is CASGPSADEQFF. CDR3 DNA: TGTGCTAGTGGTCCCTCGGCGGATGAGCAGTTCTTC. The J gene is TRBJ2-1, the V gene TRBV12-5; D remains ambiguous. Germline CDR1 LGHNT, CDR2 FRNRAP. The CDR3 extends over 12 amino acids. V gave up 5 bases and J gave up 8 bases, with 10 bases separating them. Looking up the rest from reference TRBV12-5 and TRBJ2-1 gives the full variable domain: DARVTQTPRHKVTEMGQEVTMRCQPILGHNTVFWYRQTMMQGLELLAYFRNRAPLDDSGMPKDRFSAEMPDATLATLKIQPSEPRDSAVYFCASGPSADEQFFGPGTRLTVL.

The table lists this clone with a count of one. V and J are TRBV27 and TRBJ1-1; the match to TRBD1 covers 7 bases. Germline assignment: CDR1 MNHEY and CDR2 SMNVEV (reference sequence). CDR3 length: 14 amino acids. V shed 6 bases, J shed 2 bases, and the junction held 6 bases outside the gene matches. In DNA form, the CDR3 reads TGTGCCAGCAGCCCACAGGGGATTAACACTGAAGCTTTCTTT. This gives the protein CASSPQGINTEAFF.

The V call is TRBV5-1, the J call TRBJ2-7; TRBD2 might be the D (5 bases). The CDR3 is made up of 13 amino acids. CDR1 is SGHRS and CDR2 is YFSETQ in the germline V gene. The V end was cut by 3 bases, the J end by 3 bases, with 10 bases between. The CDR3 loop reads CASSSPGIYEQYF. In DNA, the CDR3 is TGCGCCAGCAGCTCTCCCGGGATCTACGAGCAGTACTTC.

This clone was found once. The chain is built from TRBV9 and TRBJ2-3; possibly TRBD1 or TRBD2 for D (5 bases each). The CDR3 sequence is 14 residues long. CDR1 and CDR2 (germline): SGDLS, YYNGEE. V was shortened by 3 bases and J by 2 bases, with 10 bases between the two germline ends. CDR3 nucleotides: TGTGCCAGCAGCGCTGAGGGGCTCACAGATACGCAGTATTTT. Protein product: CASSAEGLTDTQYF.

The chain employs TRBV21-1 and TRBJ1-1. TRBV21-1 is termed a pseudogene. This CDR3 has 14 amino acids. CDR3 nucleotide sequence: TGTGCCAGCAGCAAAGGGTGGTGCAACACTGAAGCTTTCTTT. This encodes CASSKGWCNTEAFF.

The chain combines TRBV5-1 with TRBJ1-4; 8 bases map to TRBD1. The CDR3 totals 15 residues. Trimming took 4 bases from V and 8 from J; bases not matched to a gene: 10. Germline V gene lookup returns CDR1 SGHRS and CDR2 YFSETQ. CDR3 nucleotides: TGCGCCAGCAGCGACGGACAGGGAGTGAAGGAAAAACTGTTTTTT. Protein product: CASSDGQGVKEKLFF.

The V call is TRBV5-6, the J call TRBJ2-3; D unclear. The CDR3 is made up of 14 amino acids. Trimming removed 0 bases at V and 4 bases at J, with 9 bases between. The V gene's germline CDR1 is SGHDT and CDR2 YYEEEE. The CDR3 sequence is CASSLAGAADTQYF. For the CDR3, the DNA is TGTGCCAGCAGCTTGGCAGGTGCGGCAGATACGCAGTATTTT.

This chain links TRBV5-4 with TRBJ2-5; D is undetermined. The end of the DNA fits TRBJ2-7 better, so the J call may be wrong. Germline CDR1 reads SGHNT; CDR2 reads YYREEE (reference sequence). The length of the CDR3 is 13 residues. For the CDR3, the DNA is TGTGCCAGCAGCTTTTCGTCCAGCTACGAGCAGTACTTC. Amino acids: CASSFSSSYEQYF.

The CDR3: CASSPSVAGVDEQYF. In DNA form, the CDR3 reads TGTGCCAGCAGTCCCTCAGTGGCGGGAGTCGACGAGCAGTACTTC. This chain uses TRBV6-5 with TRBJ2-7; 7 nucleotides match TRBD2. There are 15 residues in the CDR3. The ends lost 5 bases at V and 5 bases at J; junction bases unmatched: 12. Germline V gene lookup returns CDR1 MNHEY and CDR2 SVGAGI.

This chain joins TRBV6-1 and TRBJ2-7; unclear D gene. The V end lost 4 bases, the J end lost 5 bases, and 15 bases lay between the germline ends. The CDR3 is made up of 14 amino acids. Germline CDR1 and CDR2: MNHNS and SASEGT. The CDR3 coding sequence is TGTGCCAGCAGTGTGGCCTCGAACCTAGACGAGCAGTACTTC. Its protein is CASSVASNLDEQYF.

This chain links TRBV27 with TRBJ2-7; no firm D call. In germline, CDR1 is MNHEY, CDR2 SMNVEV (reference sequence). The ends were cut back, 2 bases at V and 5 bases at J, with 16 bases in the middle. This CDR3 is 15 amino acids long. As DNA, the CDR3 is TGTGCCAGCAGTTTAAAAACAGTCGCCGTCCACGAGCAGTACTTC. This gives the protein CASSLKTVAVHEQYF.

V gene TRBV29-1 combines with J gene TRBJ1-3, with D hard to call. Trimming removed 7 bases at V and 1 base at J, with 8 bases between. CDR3 size: 12 residues. The germline V gene encodes CDR1 SQVTM and CDR2 ANQGSEA. CDR3 DNA sequence: TGCAGCGCCCTAGGGTCTGGAAACACCATATATTTT. Translating it yields CSALGSGNTIYF.

The rearrangement uses TRBV20-1 and TRBJ2-1; 7 bases agree with TRBD2. This CDR3 spans 11 amino acids. Germline CDR1 DFQATT, CDR2 SNEGSKA (reference sequence). The V segment lost 6 bases and the J segment 7 bases; nucleotides outside the gene matches: 3. The CDR3: CSAGLVNEQFF. The CDR3 DNA follows: TGCAGTGCCGGACTAGTAAATGAGCAGTTCTTC.